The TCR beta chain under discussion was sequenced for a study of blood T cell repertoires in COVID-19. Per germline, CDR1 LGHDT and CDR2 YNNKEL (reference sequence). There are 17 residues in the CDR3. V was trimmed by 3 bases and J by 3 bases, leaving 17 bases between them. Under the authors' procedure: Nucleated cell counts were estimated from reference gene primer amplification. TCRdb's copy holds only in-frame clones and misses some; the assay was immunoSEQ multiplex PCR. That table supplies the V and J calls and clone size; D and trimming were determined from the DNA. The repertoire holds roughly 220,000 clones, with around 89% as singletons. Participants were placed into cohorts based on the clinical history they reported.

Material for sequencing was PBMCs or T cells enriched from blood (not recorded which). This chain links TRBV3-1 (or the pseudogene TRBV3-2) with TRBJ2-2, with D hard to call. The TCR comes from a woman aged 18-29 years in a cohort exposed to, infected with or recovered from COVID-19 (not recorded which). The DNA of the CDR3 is TGTGCCAGCAGCCACGACTCCCTGGGTCCCTACACCGGGGAGCTGTTTTTT. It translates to CASSHDSLGPYTGELFF.